This paragraph covers one T cell receptor beta chain sequence. The source material, roughly 18-30 mg of unsorted bulk tissue, was used to co-extract RNA and DNA. Priming with a constant-region primer yielded TCR beta cDNA from 400 to 550 ng total RNA. Three nested multiplex PCR rounds of slightly modified ARM-PCR generated TCR beta libraries. Forward primers for TRBV1-TRBV30 and a C-beta reverse primer served the first two PCR rounds, at about 10 cycles each. TCRdb used MiXCR to reprocess the multiplex PCR reads, holding one entry per CDR3 protein. The sample has tens of thousands of distinct CDR3 sequences, 60% to 80% seen once. V shed 0 bases and J shed 3 bases, with 18 bases lying between them. This CDR3 region has 17 residues. Germline V gene lookup returns CDR1 LGHNA and CDR2 YNFKEQ. This sample is part of a study of tumor-infiltrating lymphocytes in primary liver carcinoma. Study-level background: All patients, whether men or women, fell within 30 to 69 years of age.

This sequence originates from a man aged 40-49 years with primary liver carcinoma and hepatitis B virus infection. This rearrangement joins TRBV4-2 to TRBJ2-7; D remains ambiguous. Sequenced: tumor-adjacent normal liver tissue. DNA for the CDR3: TGTGCCAGCAGCCAAGATTGGTTCCATCAGCCGGGCTACGAGCAGTACTTC. As protein: CASSQDWFHQPGYEQYF.